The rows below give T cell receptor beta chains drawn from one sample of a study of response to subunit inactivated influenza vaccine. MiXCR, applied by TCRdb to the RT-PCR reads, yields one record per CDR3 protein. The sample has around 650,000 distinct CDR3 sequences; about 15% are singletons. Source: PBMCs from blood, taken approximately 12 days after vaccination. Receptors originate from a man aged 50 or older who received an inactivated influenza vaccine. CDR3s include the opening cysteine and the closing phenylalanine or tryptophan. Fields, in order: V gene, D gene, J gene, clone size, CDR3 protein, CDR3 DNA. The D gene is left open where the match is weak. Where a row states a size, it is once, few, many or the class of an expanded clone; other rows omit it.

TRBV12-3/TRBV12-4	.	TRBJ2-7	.	CASSLPSQYEQYF	TGTGCCAGCAGTTTACCTTCCCAGTACGAGCAGTACTTC
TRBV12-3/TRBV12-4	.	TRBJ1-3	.	CASSLSGPSGNTIYF	TGTGCCAGCAGTTTATCAGGGCCAAGTGGAAACACCATATATTTT
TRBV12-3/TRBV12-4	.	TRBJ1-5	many	CASRRGDQPQHF	TGTGCCAGCAGGAGGGGGGATCAGCCCCAGCATTTT
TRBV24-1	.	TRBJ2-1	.	CATSDPGRGQGMGQFF	TGTGCCACCAGTGACCCAGGACGGGGGCAAGGGATGGGGCAGTTCTTC
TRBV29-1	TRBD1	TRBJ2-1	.	CSVGQGAHEQFF	TGCAGCGTTGGTCAGGGGGCACATGAGCAGTTCTTC
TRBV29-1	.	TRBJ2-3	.	CSVERGRGDTQYF	TGCAGCGTTGAACGGGGGCGGGGAGATACGCAGTATTTT
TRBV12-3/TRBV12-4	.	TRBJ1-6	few	CASSLGGPVNNSPLHF	TGTGCCAGCAGTTTAGGGGGGCCAGTTAATAATTCACCCCTCCACTTT
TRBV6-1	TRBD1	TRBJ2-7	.	CASSPKTGVWCEQYF	TGTGCCAGCAGTCCTAAAACAGGGGTTTGGTGCGAGCAGTACTTC
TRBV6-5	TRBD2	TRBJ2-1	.	CASSSPVGLAGDNEQFF	TGTGCCAGCAGTTCGCCGGTGGGACTAGCGGGAGACAATGAGCAGTTCTTC
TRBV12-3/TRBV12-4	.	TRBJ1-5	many	CASSFRGGNQPQHF	TGTGCCAGCAGTTTTAGGGGCGGCAATCAGCCCCAGCATTTT
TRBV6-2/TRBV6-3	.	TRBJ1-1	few	CASSTYRVAGGTEAFF	TGTGCCAGCAGCACTTACAGGGTGGCGGGAGGCACTGAAGCTTTCTTT
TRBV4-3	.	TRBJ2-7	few	CASSRSRTDSYEQYF	TGCGCCAGCAGCCGGAGTCGGACAGACTCCTACGAGCAGTACTTC
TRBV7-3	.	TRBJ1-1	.	CASTLLSNGGNTEAFF	TGTGCCAGCACCCTACTATCCAACGGGGGGAACACTGAAGCTTTCTTT
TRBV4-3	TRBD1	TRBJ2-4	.	CASSQDPTGQGNAKNIQYF	TGCGCCAGCAGCCAAGATCCGACAGGGCAAGGGAACGCCAAAAACATTCAGTACTTC
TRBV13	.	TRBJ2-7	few	CASSWIGTLPYEQYF	TGTGCCAGCAGCTGGATAGGGACCCTGCCCTACGAGCAGTACTTC
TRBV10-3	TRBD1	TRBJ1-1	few	CAISELWQGAFTEAFF	TGTGCCATCAGTGAGTTGTGGCAGGGGGCTTTTACTGAAGCTTTCTTT
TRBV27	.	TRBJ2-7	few	CASSLGAGRVYEQYF	TGTGCCAGCAGTTTGGGGGCAGGGAGGGTCTACGAGCAGTACTTC
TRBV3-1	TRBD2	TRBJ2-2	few	CASSQASGVGELFF	TGTGCCAGCAGCCAGGCTAGCGGAGTGGGGGAGCTGTTTTTT